The rows below give T cell receptor beta chains drawn from one sample of a study of CD8 T cells in ankylosing spondylitis. Each CDR3 protein is one row after TCRdb ran MiXCR on the 5' RACE reads. In the table there are a few hundred thousand distinct CDR3 sequences, about 22% of which are singletons. Sequenced input: blood, either unsorted or a sorted T cell fraction (not recorded which). The receptors stem from a male donor with ankylosing spondylitis. The CDR3 runs from the conserved cysteine through the conserved F or W. Each record gives: J gene, V gene, D gene, clone size, CDR3 protein, CDR3 DNA. D genes are given only for firm matches. A clone size is listed for some rows: how often the clone was seen (once, few, many), or a class if it is expanded.

J: TRBJ2-1
V: TRBV7-9
D: TRBD2
size: few
CDR3: CASSLPGLAGANEQFF
DNA: TGTGCCAGCAGCTTGCCGGGACTAGCGGGAGCTAATGAGCAGTTCTTC

J: TRBJ2-7
V: TRBV3-1
D: -
size: few
CDR3: CASSHSGPAHEQYF
DNA: TGTGCCAGCAGCCACAGTGGCCCGGCCCACGAGCAGTACTTC

J: TRBJ1-1
V: TRBV12-3/TRBV12-4
D: -
size: few
CDR3: CASSLGWGRMNTEAFF
DNA: TGTGCCAGCAGTTTAGGCTGGGGACGGATGAACACTGAAGCTTTCTTT

J: TRBJ2-7
V: TRBV19
D: -
size: -
CDR3: CASRGPGQNSYEQYF
DNA: TGTGCCAGTAGAGGCCCCGGACAGAACTCCTACGAGCAGTACTTC

J: TRBJ1-2
V: TRBV28
D: -
size: few
CDR3: CAASKGSPVGYSYTF
DNA: TGTGCCGCCAGCAAAGGGTCCCCGGTGGGCTATAGCTACACCTTC

J: TRBJ2-7
V: TRBV3-1
D: TRBD2
size: -
CDR3: CASSQLPPLAGVCEQYF
DNA: TGTGCCAGCAGCCAACTTCCGCCGCTAGCGGGAGTCTGCGAGCAGTACTTC

J: TRBJ1-4
V: TRBV7-2
D: -
size: -
CDR3: CASSPRRSNEKLFF
DNA: TGTGCCAGCAGCCCCCGTCGTTCTAATGAAAAACTGTTTTTT

J: TRBJ1-6
V: TRBV7-9
D: TRBD1
size: -
CDR3: CASSWGQEDSPLHF
DNA: TGTGCCAGCAGCTGGGGACAGGAAGATTCACCCCTCCACTTT

J: TRBJ2-2
V: TRBV7-3
D: -
size: few
CDR3: CASSLPRLGGELFF
DNA: TGTGCCAGCAGCTTACCTCGACTAGGCGGGGAGCTGTTTTTT

J: TRBJ2-1
V: TRBV5-1
D: TRBD1
size: many
CDR3: CASSLAGTGVNEQFF
DNA: TGCGCCAGCAGCTTGGCCGGTACAGGGGTGAATGAGCAGTTCTTC

J: TRBJ1-5
V: TRBV28
D: -
size: few
CDR3: CASSSGGTIYSNQPQHF
DNA: TGTGCCAGCAGTTCGGGCGGGACAATTTATAGCAATCAGCCCCAGCATTTT

J: TRBJ2-3
V: TRBV24-1
D: TRBD2
size: -
CDR3: CATSDGGERTDTQYF
DNA: TGTGCCACCAGTGACGGGGGGGAGCGCACAGATACGCAGTATTTT

J: TRBJ2-3
V: TRBV5-6
D: -
size: many
CDR3: CASSPPGSDTQYF
DNA: TGTGCCAGCAGCCCCCCGGGGTCGGATACGCAGTATTTT

J: TRBJ1-1
V: TRBV20-1
D: -
size: -
CDR3: CSATAPGLYNTEAFF
DNA: TGCAGTGCAACTGCACCCGGGTTGTATAACACTGAAGCTTTCTTT

J: TRBJ2-1
V: TRBV5-6
D: -
size: -
CDR3: CASSLVGTVGGNEQFF
DNA: TGTGCCAGCAGCTTGGTCGGGACAGTCGGGGGAAATGAGCAGTTCTTC

J: TRBJ2-1
V: TRBV20-1
D: TRBD2
size: few
CDR3: CSARIPGLAGREQFF
DNA: TGCAGTGCTAGGATACCGGGACTAGCGGGACGCGAGCAGTTCTTC

J: TRBJ2-1
V: TRBV7-8
D: TRBD2
size: -
CDR3: CASSLGGLAYEQFF
DNA: TGTGCCAGCAGCTTAGGAGGACTAGCGTATGAGCAGTTCTTC

J: TRBJ2-1
V: TRBV7-9
D: -
size: -
CDR3: CASSLGTHYNEQFF
DNA: TGTGCCAGCAGCTTGGGGACTCACTACAATGAGCAGTTCTTC

J: TRBJ2-3
V: TRBV7-2
D: -
size: -
CDR3: CASSLAGAGATDTQYF
DNA: TGTGCCAGCAGCTTAGCTGGGGCAGGGGCCACAGATACGCAGTATTTT

J: TRBJ1-5
V: TRBV19
D: TRBD1
size: few
CDR3: CASRHGTVSYVNQPQHF
DNA: TGTGCCAGTAGACACGGGACAGTAAGTTACGTCAATCAGCCCCAGCATTTT

J: TRBJ1-2
V: TRBV4-3
D: -
size: -
CDR3: CASSQDSGSRLGYTF
DNA: TGCGCCAGCAGCCAAGATTCTGGGAGTCGTCTTGGCTACACCTTC

J: TRBJ2-7
V: TRBV2
D: -
size: few
CDR3: CASKDTPSSYEQYF
DNA: TGTGCCAGCAAAGATACCCCTAGCTCCTACGAGCAGTACTTC

J: TRBJ1-5
V: TRBV20-1
D: -
size: few
CDR3: CSARVEGGGVNQPQHF
DNA: TGCAGTGCTAGAGTTGAGGGGGGCGGGGTGAATCAGCCCCAGCATTTT

J: TRBJ1-1
V: TRBV3-1
D: -
size: -
CDR3: CASSSRGYGTEAFF
DNA: TGTGCCAGCAGCTCCAGGGGTTATGGCACTGAAGCTTTCTTT

J: TRBJ2-3
V: TRBV7-9
D: -
size: -
CDR3: CASSLYLTGSTDTQYF
DNA: TGTGCCAGCAGCTTATACCTGACAGGTTCCACAGATACGCAGTATTTT

J: TRBJ2-7
V: TRBV25-1
D: -
size: -
CDR3: CASSLGRVAEQYF
DNA: TGTGCCAGCAGTTTAGGCAGGGTGGCCGAGCAGTACTTC

J: TRBJ2-1
V: TRBV14
D: -
size: -
CDR3: CASSPQVSGNNEQFF
DNA: TGTGCCAGCAGCCCCCAGGTCTCAGGAAACAATGAGCAGTTCTTC

J: TRBJ2-6
V: TRBV7-9
D: -
size: few
CDR3: CASSPGPNPGANVLTF
DNA: TGTGCCAGCAGCCCCGGCCCTAACCCTGGGGCCAACGTCCTGACTTTC

J: TRBJ2-6
V: TRBV5-1
D: -
size: few
CDR3: CASSLASLAGANVLTF
DNA: TGCGCCAGCAGCTTGGCGTCTCTTGCTGGGGCCAACGTCCTGACTTTC

J: TRBJ1-5
V: TRBV12-3/TRBV12-4
D: -
size: -
CDR3: CASAPGQPQHF
DNA: TGTGCCAGCGCCCCAGGACAGCCCCAGCATTTT

J: TRBJ2-6
V: TRBV6-1
D: -
size: few
CDR3: CASSRTLSPSGANVLTF
DNA: TGTGCCAGCAGTCGCACCCTTTCCCCCTCTGGGGCCAACGTCCTGACTTTC

J: TRBJ2-1
V: TRBV6-1
D: TRBD2
size: -
CDR3: CASSRLAGVRDEQFF
DNA: TGTGCCAGCAGCAGACTAGCGGGAGTGAGGGATGAGCAGTTCTTC